This TCR beta chain was sequenced for a study of blood T cell repertoires in COVID-19. Germline values: CDR1 SQVTM, CDR2 ANQGSEA. The CDR3 is made up of 13 amino acids. Trimming left V 0 bases short and J 0 bases short, with 6 bases between. The data were produced by immunoSEQ multiplex PCR, yet TCRdb's version contains in-frame clones alone and is incomplete. The sample lists under 250,000 clones, 80% to 90% occurring once. The TCR comes from a man aged 45 to 65 with COVID-19, enrolled during active disease. The source material was peripheral blood. The chain has TRBV29-1 and TRBJ2-7; no definite D call. In DNA, the CDR3 is TGCAGCGTTGAAGACGGAGCCTCCTACGAGCAGTACTTC. This translates into CSVEDGASYEQYF.